This TCR beta chain is from a study of breast tumors, draining lymph nodes, adjacent tissues. Breast cancer patients provided tissue from their axillary draining lymph nodes. MiXCR, applied by TCRdb to the multiplex PCR reads, yields one record per CDR3 protein. The sample includes 200,000 or so distinct CDR3 sequences, about 32% of them seen just once. This clonotype has more than one count but fewer than ten. The clonotype comes from a female donor with breast cancer. Some clones in this sample may be carry-over from other donors' samples. The sequenced sample was axillary lymph node tissue.

CDR3 protein: CASSSGGGRADTQYF. DNA of the CDR3: TGTGCCAGCAGTTCTGGGGGCGGGAGGGCAGATACGCAGTATTTT. The rearrangement uses TRBV28 and TRBJ2-3; 9 nucleotides align to TRBD2. Trimming took 4 bases from V and 4 from J; bases not matched to a gene: 6. The CDR3 has 15 amino acids. The germline gives CDR1 MDHEN, CDR2 SYDVKM.